The TCR beta chain under discussion was sequenced for a study of cytomegalovirus exposure and HLA in healthy donors. Study results and caveats: A previous analysis found most TCR beta V segments productive roughly 87% or roughly 30% of the time.

Vbeta (60) and Jbeta (13) primers were used in the PCR. Libraries were prepared by immunoSEQ multiplex PCR; TCRdb keeps only in-frame clonotypes and omits some of them. Here the sample spans about 170,000 clones, about 85% being singletons. The CDR3 sequence is 15 residues long. After removal of 3 bases from V and 5 bases from J, the junction contained 7 bases not matched to a gene. The V gene's germline CDR1 is KGHSH and CDR2 LQKENI. A remark on this clone: The antigen is undetermined.

The receptor comes from a man aged 18 to 35 in good health and CMV-seropositive. This chain connects TRBV18 to TRBJ1-1; 9 nucleotides align to TRBD1. Sequencing was carried out using PBMCs. CDR3 region: CASSPRTGEDTEAFF. DNA for the CDR3: TGTGCCAGCTCACCCCGGACAGGGGAGGATACTGAAGCTTTCTTT.